These 23 T cell receptor beta chains came from one sample sequenced in a study of Graves' ophthalmopathy and Graves' hyperthyroidism. Amplified material comprised TCR beta CDR3 regions derived from RNA transcripts. The first round was an RT-PCR with HTBI primers, and the second round was a multiplex PCR. TCRdb independently ran MiXCR on the multiplex PCR reads; one entry per CDR3 protein. The table shows about half a million distinct CDR3 sequences, with approximately 15% occurring only once. The sequencing sample was made of blood. These TCRs come from a woman aged 25 to 39 with Graves' ophthalmopathy.

Ten or more counts support this clonotype. This chain connects TRBV28 to TRBJ1-1, with D maybe TRBD1 (5 bases). Germline V gives CDR1 MDHEN, CDR2 SYDVKM. V lost 1 base and J lost 5, with 11 bases in between. This CDR3 region has 14 residues. CDR3 protein: CASSLSRGGTEAFF. The CDR3 DNA reads TGTGCCAGCAGTTTATCGAGGGGAGGTACTGAAGCTTTCTTT.

This clonotype was counted at least ten times. The chain uses TRBV4-2 and TRBJ2-7; tentatively, D is TRBD1 (5 bases). Between the trimmed V and J ends, which lost 1 base and 3 bases, there was a span of 10 bases. This CDR3 has 14 amino acids. Germline V CDR1 and CDR2: LGHNA, YNFKEQ. This chain's CDR3 is CASSQGLGDYEQYF. The CDR3 DNA is TGTGCCAGCAGCCAAGGTTTAGGGGACTACGAGCAGTACTTC.

This clonotype has a handful of counts. CDR3 sequence (DNA): TGTGCCAGCAGCCAAGATCCACGGTCCTATAATTCACCCCTCCACTTT. It translates to CASSQDPRSYNSPLHF. The chain joins TRBV3-1 to TRBJ1-6; the D is unclear. The germline gives CDR1 LGHDT, CDR2 YNNKEL (reference sequence). V gave up 0 bases and J gave up 1 base, with 7 bases separating them. This CDR3 is built from 16 residues.

This clonotype was seen many times. The CDR3 bases are TGCAGCGTTGATGGAGGCAGGGGGCCTGGAAACACCATATATTTT. Encoded protein: CSVDGGRGPGNTIYF. This sequence joins TRBV29-1 and TRBJ1-3, with 8 positions matching TRBD1. V shed 3 bases, J shed 2 bases, and the junction held 6 bases outside the gene matches. The CDR3 extends over 15 amino acids. In germline, CDR1 is SQVTM, CDR2 ANQGSEA.

The sample holds many counts of this clonotype. CDR3 in DNA: TGTGCCAGCACCAGGACAGGAACCTACTCTGGAAACACCATATATTTT. Translated, it gives CASTRTGTYSGNTIYF. J is TRBJ1-3 and V is TRBV6-1; TRBD1 matches 7 bases. The CDR3 has 16 residues. In germline, CDR1 is MNHNS, CDR2 SASEGT. Unmatched junction bases numbered 9, after V lost 7 bases and J lost 0 bases.

This clonotype was recorded at least ten times. This chain connects TRBV27 to TRBJ1-1, with D unclear. The length of the CDR3 is 14 residues. The germline V gene encodes CDR1 MNHEY and CDR2 SMNVEV (reference sequence). Trimming took 2 bases from V and 2 from J, leaving 9 bases between them. CDR3 sequence (DNA): TGTGCCAGCAGTTTAAGGGCAGCTAACACTGAAGCTTTCTTT. Encoded protein: CASSLRAANTEAFF.

In its sample, this clonotype was seen many times. The gene calls are TRBV27 and TRBJ2-5, with no clear D. V shed 0 bases and J shed 1 base, with 3 bases lying between them. The CDR3 totals 13 residues. Germline V CDR1 and CDR2: MNHEY, SMNVEV (reference sequence). The DNA of the CDR3 is TGTGCCAGCAGTTTATCTTCCCAAGAGACCCAGTACTTC. As protein: CASSLSSQETQYF.

The J gene is TRBJ2-5, the V gene TRBV27; maybe TRBD2 (5 bases). The CDR3 sequence is 15 residues long. V was cut by 2 bases and J by 5 bases, with 15 bases left in between. Germline lookup yields CDR1 MNHEY and CDR2 SMNVEV (reference sequence). The DNA for the CDR3 is TGTGCCAGCAGTTTAACTAGTGCTGGGTGGGAGACCCAGTACTTC. Its translation is CASSLTSAGWETQYF.

This clonotype was recorded a few times. The chain combines TRBV5-1 with TRBJ1-6; 7 bases match TRBD1. Germline values: CDR1 SGHRS, CDR2 YFSETQ. Trimming removed 2 bases from V and 10 bases from J; junction bases left unmatched: 9. This CDR3 has 15 amino acids. The CDR3 reads CASSFDTGVRSPLHF. CDR3 nucleotides: TGCGCCAGCAGCTTCGACACAGGGGTAAGGTCACCCCTCCACTTT.

Ten or more counts support this clonotype. This sequence joins TRBV28 and TRBJ2-3, with D perhaps TRBD2 (5 bases). Deletions cut 4 bases from V and 0 bases from J, with 17 bases between. Germline V gives CDR1 MDHEN, CDR2 SYDVKM. The CDR3 has 17 residues. CDR3 amino acids: CASSSPRRDASTDTQYF. The CDR3 DNA follows: TGTGCCAGCAGTTCACCCCGCCGGGATGCTAGCACAGATACGCAGTATTTT.

CDR3: CASSLRDRDTGELFF. CDR3 in DNA: TGTGCCAGCAGCTTACGGGACAGAGACACCGGGGAGCTGTTTTTT. The V gene is TRBV7-9, the J gene TRBJ2-2; 7 nucleotides agree with TRBD1. The CDR3 length is 15 residues. Unmatched junction bases numbered 3, after V lost 2 bases and J lost 3 bases. The germline CDR1 and CDR2 sequences are SEHNR and FQNEAQ (reference sequence).

This clonotype was recorded at least ten times. The V and J genes are TRBV15 and TRBJ1-1; TRBD1 is a possible D gene (5 bases). CDR3 size: 15 residues. Trimming stripped 0 bases from V and 1 base from J, with 9 bases between. Germline CDR1 LNHNV, CDR2 YYDKDF (reference sequence). The CDR3 DNA is TGTGCCACCAGCAGAGATGACAGCAAGAACACTGAAGCTTTCTTT. Translating it yields CATSRDDSKNTEAFF.

The table lists this clonotype with many counts. This rearrangement joins TRBV6-1 to TRBJ1-2; D is possibly TRBD1 (6 bases). V lost 4 bases to trimming and J lost 5 bases, with 8 bases between them. The CDR3 runs 12 residues. In germline, CDR1 is MNHNS, CDR2 SASEGT. CDR3 coding DNA: TGTGCCAGCAGTGCAGGGGAGTATGGCTACACCTTC. As protein: CASSAGEYGYTF.

With respect to this clonotype: The missing conserved phenylalanine or tryptophan at the end of this CDR3 makes a read error likely. It is unclear where the CDR3 begins or ends on the DNA, so no DNA is shown, and the CDR3 is as TCRdb lists it. This rearrangement joins TRBV20-1 to TRBJ1-2; TRBD1 is the table's D call and was not checked against the DNA. The CDR3 contains 16 residues when both ends are counted. Germline CDR1 is DFQATT and CDR2 is SNEGSKA (reference sequence). CDR3 region: CSATGWAGGLNYGYSY.

This clonotype was observed a handful of times. The chain recombines TRBV12-3 or TRBV12-4 with TRBJ2-7, with 7 bases that match TRBD1. CDR3 length: 16 residues. V gave up 1 base and J gave up 1 base; unmatched junction bases: 7. The CDR3: CASSLVGQNPSYEQYF. The CDR3 coding sequence is TGTGCCAGCAGTTTAGTGGGACAGAACCCTTCCTACGAGCAGTACTTC.

This clonotype was seen repeatedly, ten times or more. The chain uses TRBV12-3 or TRBV12-4 and TRBJ2-7, with a tentative D call TRBD2 (5 bases). The V and J ends lost 6 bases and 7 bases respectively, with 19 bases between them. CDR3 size: 14 residues. CDR3 sequence (DNA): TGTGCCAGCAGGCCGGGGAGTAGCTTTTGGGAGCAGTACTTC. It translates to CASRPGSSFWEQYF.

This clonotype was observed many times. V is TRBV6-1 and J is TRBJ2-7; TRBD1 aligns across 7 bases. The CDR3 sequence is 16 residues long. Germline trimming cut 5 bases from V and 3 bases from J; bases unmatched to any gene: 13. Per germline, CDR1 MNHNS and CDR2 SASEGT. The DNA for the CDR3 is TGTGCCAGCAGTCCCAAGCCGTACAGGGGCGGCTACGAGCAGTACTTC. Its translation: CASSPKPYRGGYEQYF.

The V gene is TRBV11-2, the J gene TRBJ1-5; no reliable D call. The germline gives CDR1 SGHAT, CDR2 FQNNGV. The CDR3 sequence is 11 residues long. V was pared by 8 bases and J by 6 bases, with 8 bases between. The CDR3 DNA reads as TGTGCCAGCGGCCGTTTTCAGCCCCAGCATTTT. Encoded protein: CASGRFQPQHF.

In its sample, this clonotype was seen many times. The chain links TRBV24-1 to TRBJ2-6; TRBD1 agrees at 7 bases. The CDR3 has 18 amino acids. CDR1 KGHDR and CDR2 SFDVKD come from the germline V gene. Unmatched junction bases numbered 8, after V lost 2 bases and J lost 2 bases. CDR3 in amino acids: CATSDSIYRGTGANVLTF. As DNA, the CDR3 is TGTGCCACCAGTGATTCCATATACAGGGGCACTGGGGCCAACGTCCTGACTTTC.

This clonotype came up many times. The chain couples TRBV12-3 or TRBV12-4 to TRBJ2-7, with 12 bases matching TRBD1. This CDR3 region has 16 residues. V shed 5 bases, J shed 6 bases, and the junction held 11 bases outside the gene matches. In DNA, the CDR3 is TGTGCCAGCAGTCCAGGGACAGGGGGCGTTTCCCTCGAGCAGTACTTC. Its protein product is CASSPGTGGVSLEQYF.

This clonotype came up many times. The genes are TRBV24-1 and TRBJ1-5; perhaps TRBD1 as D (5 bases). V was pared by 4 bases and J by 3 bases, with 12 bases between. Germline V gene data show CDR1 as KGHDR and CDR2 as SFDVKD. The CDR3 consists of 15 residues. CDR3 protein: CATSEPGEYNQPQHF. In DNA, the CDR3 is TGTGCCACCAGTGAACCGGGGGAATACAATCAGCCCCAGCATTTT.

The J gene is TRBJ1-1, the V gene TRBV30; D unresolved. Trimming stripped 4 bases from V and 7 bases from J, with 13 bases between. This CDR3 region has 12 residues. In germline, CDR1 is GTSNPN, CDR2 SVGIG (reference sequence). The CDR3 here is CAWTMGPGEAFF. Written as DNA, the CDR3 is TGTGCCTGGACCATGGGCCCGGGTGAAGCTTTCTTT.

The table lists this clonotype with many counts. V usage is TRBV6-1 and J usage is TRBJ1-2; D gene unclear. The ends were cut back, 7 bases at V and 0 bases at J, with 15 bases in the middle. The CDR3 runs to 15 residues. Germline values: CDR1 MNHNS, CDR2 SASEGT. The DNA for the CDR3 is TGTGCCAGCAAAACCTCTGACGGAACTAACTATGGCTACACCTTC. Translating it yields CASKTSDGTNYGYTF.